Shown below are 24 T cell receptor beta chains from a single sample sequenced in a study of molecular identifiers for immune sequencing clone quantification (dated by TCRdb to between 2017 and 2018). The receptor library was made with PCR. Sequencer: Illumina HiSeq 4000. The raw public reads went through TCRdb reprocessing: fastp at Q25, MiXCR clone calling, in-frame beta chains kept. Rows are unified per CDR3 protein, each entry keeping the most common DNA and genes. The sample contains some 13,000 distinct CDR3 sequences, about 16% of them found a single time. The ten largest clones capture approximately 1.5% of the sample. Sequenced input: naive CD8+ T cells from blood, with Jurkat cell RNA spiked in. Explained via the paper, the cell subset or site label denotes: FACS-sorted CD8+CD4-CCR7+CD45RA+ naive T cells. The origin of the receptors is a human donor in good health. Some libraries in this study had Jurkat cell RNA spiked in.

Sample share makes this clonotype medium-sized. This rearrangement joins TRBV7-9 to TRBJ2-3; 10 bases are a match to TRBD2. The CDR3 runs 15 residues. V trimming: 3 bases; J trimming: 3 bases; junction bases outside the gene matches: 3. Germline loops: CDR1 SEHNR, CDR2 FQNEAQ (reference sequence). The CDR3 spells CASSFLAGETDTQYF. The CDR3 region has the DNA TGTGCCAGCAGCTTCCTAGCGGGAGAAACAGATACGCAGTATTTT.

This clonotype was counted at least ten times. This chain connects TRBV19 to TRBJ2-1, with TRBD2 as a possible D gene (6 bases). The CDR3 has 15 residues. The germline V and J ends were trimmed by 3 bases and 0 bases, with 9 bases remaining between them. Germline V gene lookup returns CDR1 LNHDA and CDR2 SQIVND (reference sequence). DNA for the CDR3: TGTGCCAGTAGTATTAGCGGTAGCTCCTACAATGAGCAGTTCTTC. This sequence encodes CASSISGSSYNEQFF. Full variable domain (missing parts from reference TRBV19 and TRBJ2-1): DGGITQSPKYLFRKEGQNVTLSCEQNLNHDAMYWYRQDPGQGLRLIYYSQIVNDFQKGDIAEGYSVSREKKESFPLTVTSAQKNPTAFYLCASSISGSSYNEQFFGPGTRLTVL.

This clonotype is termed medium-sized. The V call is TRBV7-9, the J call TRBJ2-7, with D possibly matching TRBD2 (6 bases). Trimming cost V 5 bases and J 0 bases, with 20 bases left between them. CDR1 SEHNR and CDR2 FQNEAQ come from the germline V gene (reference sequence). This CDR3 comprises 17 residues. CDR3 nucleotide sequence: TGTGCCAGCAGCCGCGGCCCCCGGGACTCAAGCTCCTACGAGCAGTACTTC. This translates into CASSRGPRDSSSYEQYF.

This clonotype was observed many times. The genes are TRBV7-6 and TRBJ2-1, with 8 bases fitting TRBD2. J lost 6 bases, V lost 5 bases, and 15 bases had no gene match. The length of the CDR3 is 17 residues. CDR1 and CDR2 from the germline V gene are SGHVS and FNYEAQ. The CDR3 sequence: CASSVRGGASGPNEQFF. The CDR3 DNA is TGTGCCAGCAGCGTTCGGGGGGGGGCTAGCGGACCCAATGAGCAGTTCTTC. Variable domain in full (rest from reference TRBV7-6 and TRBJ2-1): GAGVSQSPRYKVTKRGQDVALRCDPISGHVSLYWYRQALGQGPEFLTYFNYEAQQDKSGLPNDRFSAERPEGSISTLTIQRTEQRDSAMYRCASSVRGGASGPNEQFFGPGTRLTVL.

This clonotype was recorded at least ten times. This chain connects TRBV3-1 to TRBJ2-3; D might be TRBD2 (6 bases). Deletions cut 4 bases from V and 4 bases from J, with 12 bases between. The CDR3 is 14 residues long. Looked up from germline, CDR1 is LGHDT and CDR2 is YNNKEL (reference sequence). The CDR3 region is CASSPLRGPDTQYF. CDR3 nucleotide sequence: TGTGCCAGCAGCCCCCTGCGGGGCCCAGATACGCAGTATTTT.

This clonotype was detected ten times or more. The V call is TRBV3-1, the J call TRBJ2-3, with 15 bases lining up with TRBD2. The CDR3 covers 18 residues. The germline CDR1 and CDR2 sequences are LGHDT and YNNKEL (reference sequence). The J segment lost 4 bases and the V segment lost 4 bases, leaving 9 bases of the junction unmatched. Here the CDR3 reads CASSRHPGTSGRSDTQYF. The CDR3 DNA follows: TGTGCCAGCAGCCGGCACCCCGGGACTAGCGGGAGGTCAGATACGCAGTATTTT.

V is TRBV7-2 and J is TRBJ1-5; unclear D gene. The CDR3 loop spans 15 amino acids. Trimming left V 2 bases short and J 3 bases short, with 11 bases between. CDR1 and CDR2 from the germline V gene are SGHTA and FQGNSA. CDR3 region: CASSLFRNSNQPQHF. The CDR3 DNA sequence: TGTGCCAGCAGCTTATTCCGGAACTCCAATCAGCCCCAGCATTTT.

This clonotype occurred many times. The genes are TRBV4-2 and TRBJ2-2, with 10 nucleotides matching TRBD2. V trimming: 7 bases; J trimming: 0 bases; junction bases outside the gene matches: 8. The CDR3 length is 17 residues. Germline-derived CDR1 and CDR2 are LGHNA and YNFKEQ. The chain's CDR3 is CASIKAGGPSNTGELFF. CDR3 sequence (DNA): TGTGCCAGCATAAAAGCGGGAGGGCCATCGAACACCGGGGAGCTGTTTTTT.

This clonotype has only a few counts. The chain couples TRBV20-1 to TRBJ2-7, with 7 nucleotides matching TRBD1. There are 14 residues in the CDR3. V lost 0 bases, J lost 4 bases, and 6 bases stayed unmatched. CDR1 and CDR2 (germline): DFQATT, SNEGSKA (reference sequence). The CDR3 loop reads CSARDQAGGYEQYF. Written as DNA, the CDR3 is TGCAGTGCTAGAGATCAGGCAGGGGGATACGAGCAGTACTTC.

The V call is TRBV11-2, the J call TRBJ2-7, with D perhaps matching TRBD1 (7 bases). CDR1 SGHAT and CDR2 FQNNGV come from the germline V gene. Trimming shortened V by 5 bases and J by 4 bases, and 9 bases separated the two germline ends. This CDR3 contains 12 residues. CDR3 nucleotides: TGTGCCAGCAGCCCAGGGGGGTACGAGCAGTACTTC. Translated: CASSPGGYEQYF.

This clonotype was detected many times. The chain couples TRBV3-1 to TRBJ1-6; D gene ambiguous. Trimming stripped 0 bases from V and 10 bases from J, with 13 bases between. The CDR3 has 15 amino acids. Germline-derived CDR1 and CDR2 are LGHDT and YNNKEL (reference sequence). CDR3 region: CASSQELVPDSPLHF. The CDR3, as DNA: TGTGCCAGCAGCCAAGAACTGGTACCGGACTCACCCCTCCACTTT.

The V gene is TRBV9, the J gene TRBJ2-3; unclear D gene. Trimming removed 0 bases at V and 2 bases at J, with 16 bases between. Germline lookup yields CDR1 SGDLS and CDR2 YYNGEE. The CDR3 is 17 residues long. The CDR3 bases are TGTGCCAGCAGCGTAGCGGCCCGCGCCCCCCCCACAGATACGCAGTATTTT. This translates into CASSVAARAPPTDTQYF.

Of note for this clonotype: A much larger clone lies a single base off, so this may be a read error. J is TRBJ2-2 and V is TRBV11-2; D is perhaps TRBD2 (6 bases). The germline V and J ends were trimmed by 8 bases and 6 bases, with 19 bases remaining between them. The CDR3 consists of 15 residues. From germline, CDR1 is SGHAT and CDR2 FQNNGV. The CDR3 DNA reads TGTGCCAGCGGCCCAGACAACAGACTAGCCGGGGAGCTGTTTTTT. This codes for CASGPDNRLAGELFF.

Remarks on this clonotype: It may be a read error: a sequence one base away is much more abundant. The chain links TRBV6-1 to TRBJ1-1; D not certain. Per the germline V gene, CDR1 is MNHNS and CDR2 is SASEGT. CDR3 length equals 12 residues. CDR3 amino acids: CASSVGNTEALF. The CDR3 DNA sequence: TGTGCCAGCAGTGTAGGGAACACTGAAGCTCTCTTT.

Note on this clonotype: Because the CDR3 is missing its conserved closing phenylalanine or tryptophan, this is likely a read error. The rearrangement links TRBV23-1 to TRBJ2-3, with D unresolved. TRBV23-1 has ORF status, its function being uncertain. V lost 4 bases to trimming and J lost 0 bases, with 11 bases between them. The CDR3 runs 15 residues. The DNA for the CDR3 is TGCGCCAGCAGTCGTCTAGAGTTTAGCACAGATACGCAGTATCTT. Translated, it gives CASSRLEFSTDTQYL.

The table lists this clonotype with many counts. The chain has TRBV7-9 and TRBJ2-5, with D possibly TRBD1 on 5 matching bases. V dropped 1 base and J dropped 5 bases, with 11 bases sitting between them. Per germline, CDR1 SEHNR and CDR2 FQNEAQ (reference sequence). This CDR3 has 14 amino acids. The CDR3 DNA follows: TGTGCCAGCAGCTTAGAGGGGCTCGTGGAGACCCAGTACTTC. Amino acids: CASSLEGLVETQYF.

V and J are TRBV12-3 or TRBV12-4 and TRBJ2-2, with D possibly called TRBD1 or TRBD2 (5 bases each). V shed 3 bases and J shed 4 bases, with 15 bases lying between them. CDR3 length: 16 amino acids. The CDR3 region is CASSLRGRESTGELFF. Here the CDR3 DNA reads TGTGCCAGCAGTTTGAGGGGTAGGGAGAGCACCGGGGAGCTGTTTTTT.

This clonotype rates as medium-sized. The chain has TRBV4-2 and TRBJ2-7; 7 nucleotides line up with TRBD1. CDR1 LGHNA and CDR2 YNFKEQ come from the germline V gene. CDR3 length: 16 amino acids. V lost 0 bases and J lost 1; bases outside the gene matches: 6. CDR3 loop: CASSQEAGTVSYEQYF. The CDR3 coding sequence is TGTGCCAGCAGCCAAGAAGCCGGGACAGTATCCTACGAGCAGTACTTC.

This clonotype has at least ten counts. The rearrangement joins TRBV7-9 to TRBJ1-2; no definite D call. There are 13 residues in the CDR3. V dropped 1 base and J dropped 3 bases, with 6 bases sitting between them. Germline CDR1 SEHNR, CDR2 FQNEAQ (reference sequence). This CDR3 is CASSLELDYGYTF. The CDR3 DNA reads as TGTGCCAGCAGCTTAGAATTAGACTATGGCTACACCTTC.

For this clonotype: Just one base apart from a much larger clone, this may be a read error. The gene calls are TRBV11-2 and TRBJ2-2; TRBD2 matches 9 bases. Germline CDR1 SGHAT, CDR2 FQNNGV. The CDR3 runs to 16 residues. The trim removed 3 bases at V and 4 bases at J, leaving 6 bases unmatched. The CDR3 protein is CASSFIAGASTGELFF. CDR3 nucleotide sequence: TGTGCCAGCAGCTTCATAGCGGGAGCCAGCACCGGGGAGCTGTTTTTT.

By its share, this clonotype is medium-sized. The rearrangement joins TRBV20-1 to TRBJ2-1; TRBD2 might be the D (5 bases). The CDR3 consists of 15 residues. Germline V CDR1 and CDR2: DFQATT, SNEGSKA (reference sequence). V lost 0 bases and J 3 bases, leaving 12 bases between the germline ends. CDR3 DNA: TGCAGTGCTAGAGATCCCGGGATTGGCTACAATGAGCAGTTCTTC. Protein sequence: CSARDPGIGYNEQFF.

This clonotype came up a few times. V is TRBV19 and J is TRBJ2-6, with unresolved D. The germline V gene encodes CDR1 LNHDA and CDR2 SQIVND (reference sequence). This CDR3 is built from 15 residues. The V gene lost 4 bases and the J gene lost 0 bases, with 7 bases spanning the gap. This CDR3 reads CASSTDASGANVLTF. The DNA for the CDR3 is TGTGCCAGTAGTACGGACGCCTCTGGGGCCAACGTCCTGACTTTC.

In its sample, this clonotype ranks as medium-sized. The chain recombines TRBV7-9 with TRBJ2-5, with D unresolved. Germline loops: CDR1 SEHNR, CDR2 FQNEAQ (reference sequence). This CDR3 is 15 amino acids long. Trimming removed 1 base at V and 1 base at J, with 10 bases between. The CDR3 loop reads CASSLVEEPQETQYF. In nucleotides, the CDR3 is TGTGCCAGCAGCTTAGTTGAGGAGCCCCAAGAGACCCAGTACTTC. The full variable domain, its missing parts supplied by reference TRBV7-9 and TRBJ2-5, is DTGVSQNPRHKITKRGQNVTFRCDPISEHNRLYWYRQTLGQGPEFLTYFQNEAQLEKSRLLSDRFSAERPKGSFSTLEIQRTEQGDSAMYLCASSLVEEPQETQYFGPGTRLLVL.

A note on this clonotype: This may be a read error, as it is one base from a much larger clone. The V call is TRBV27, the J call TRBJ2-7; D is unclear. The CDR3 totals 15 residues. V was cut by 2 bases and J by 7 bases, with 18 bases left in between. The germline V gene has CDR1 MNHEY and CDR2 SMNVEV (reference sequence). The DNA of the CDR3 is TGTGCCAGCAGTTTAGGTTCACAGCAGTCGAGGGAGCAGTACTTC. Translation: CASSLGSQQSREQYF.